This T cell receptor (beta chain) was recovered during a study of shared clonotypes between healthy human individuals. Replicate PCRs run on unsorted PBMC used 250 to 300 ng DNA, which was 30,000 to 35,000 T cell genomes. TCRdb keeps only in-frame clones here, not all; method: immunoSEQ multiplex PCR. The sample consists of 450,000 to 550,000 clones, 79% of them appearing once. Study-wide points: Only blood was sampled, and tissue TCR repertoires likely differ from blood ones.

There are 13 residues in the CDR3. The trim removed 0 bases at V and 7 bases at J, leaving 5 bases unmatched. Germline CDR1 GTSNPN, CDR2 SVGIG (reference sequence). Regarding this clone: Its specificity is unknown.

This chain uses TRBV30 with TRBJ1-2, with 7 bases aligning to TRBD1. This receptor was identified in a woman aged 40 to 50 in good health. Some clones in this sample may be carry-over from other donors' samples. Sequenced: PBMCs. The CDR3 region has the DNA TGTGCCTGGAGTGTACTACAGGGGTTTGGCTACACCTTC. Translating gives CAWSVLQGFGYTF.